This T cell receptor beta chain originates from a study of T cell responses to AZD1222 COVID-19 vaccine. At the level of the study: Second doses that came at about 4 or about 12 weeks were put together. Study-wide results and limits: The study found Spike-specific TCR breadth and depth rose after two AZD1222 doses. Repertoires were sampled only after the peak T cell response. Donors were largely white British and mainly female; clonal diversity was possibly underestimated.

V lost 5 bases, J lost 5 bases, and 4 bases stayed unmatched. CDR1 and CDR2 (germline): SGHTA, FQGTGA. The length of the CDR3 is 15 residues. Worth noting for this clone: The target antigen is unknown.

The assay was immunoSEQ multiplex PCR, and TCRdb's table has in-frame clones only and misses some. The sample includes some 120,000 clones, more than 85% of them seen just once. Sequenced here: peripheral blood, sampled on day 0 of AZD1222 vaccination. This receptor was obtained from an adult in good health. V is TRBV7-3 and J is TRBJ2-3; 13 bases align to TRBD2. This CDR3 is CASSLGLAGVDTQYF. In DNA, the CDR3 is TGTGCCAGCAGCCTAGGACTAGCGGGGGTAGATACGCAGTATTTT. Full variable domain (remainder filled in from reference TRBV7-3 and TRBJ2-3): GAGVSQTPSNKVTEKGKYVELRCDPISGHTALYWYRQSLGQGPEFLIYFQGTGAADDSGLPNDRFFAVRPEGSVSTLKIQRTERGDSAVYLCASSLGLAGVDTQYFGPGTRLTVL.